This entry features one TCR beta chain sequence. This entry is derived from a study of patients and donors after allogeneic stem cell transplantation. TCRdb ran MiXCR on the RT-PCR reads and lists one entry per CDR3 protein. Of roughly 940,000 distinct CDR3 sequences listed, over 15% were seen once; the top ten hold 5% to 6.5%. This TCR was recovered from a human donor who was either an allogeneic HSCT recipient or a stem cell or donor lymphocyte infusion donor (not recorded which). It is not recorded whose cells these are; they may come from a transplant donor. The specimen was blood, either unsorted or a sorted T cell fraction (not recorded which).

This CDR3 reads CASSYQGRVNTEAFF. DNA of the CDR3: TGTGCCAGCAGTTACCAGGGACGGGTGAACACTGAAGCTTTCTTT. The chain links TRBV6-2 or TRBV6-3 to TRBJ1-1; D may be TRBD1 (5 bases). This CDR3 has 15 residues. CDR1 is MNHEY and CDR2 is SVGEGT in the germline V gene. Trimming cost V 2 bases and J 0 bases, with 10 bases left between them.